This T cell receptor beta chain was documented in a study of blood T cells in healthy people across ages. For the study at large: Per two T cells, about one barcoded beta molecule was captured through template switching. Overall study findings and caveats: A roughly linear age-dependent decrease characterized TCR beta diversity per million T cells.

This clonotype appeared many times. Its antigen is unknown. The CDR3 length is 14 residues. V was clipped by 7 bases and J by 2 bases, with 15 bases between them. CDR1 is SGHRS, CDR2 YFSETQ, per germline. The use of a sample-barcoded 5' primer and a J-beta primer mix characterized a second PCR of roughly 6 to 11 cycles. Paired-end reads containing CDR3 totaled no fewer than 2.5 million for each sample. TCRdb processed the 5' RACE reads anew with MiXCR; each CDR3 protein has one entry. The sample yields some 1.7 million distinct CDR3 sequences, about 30% seen once. The authors isolated at least 6.5 million PBMCs per sample.

The V and J genes are TRBV5-1 and TRBJ2-5; TRBD1 might be the D (6 bases). The sequence was obtained from a woman under 40 in good health. The specimen was blood. CDR3 in amino acids: CASGNKQGQETQYF. The CDR3 DNA reads TGCGCCAGCGGGAATAAACAGGGACAAGAGACCCAGTACTTC.